This T cell receptor (beta chain) originates from a study of cytotoxic CD8 clonotypes in ibrutinib-treated CLL. Study-wide results and limits: Clonality was higher at baseline than in age-matched healthy donors and tracked circulating CD8+ T-cell counts.

Clones were read by immunoSEQ multiplex PCR, and TCRdb kept only the in-frame ones, dropping some. The sample gives under 150,000 clones, approximately 90% of which show up once; 10% to 12% is in the top ten. Of note for this clone: Its antigen is currently unknown.

The specimen was PBMCs, collected after 12 months of ibrutinib treatment. This sequence was found in a human donor with chronic lymphocytic leukemia.

The CDR3 DNA reads as TGTGCCAGCAGCTGGGGGACTGAAGCTTTCTTT. Translating gives CASSWGTEAFF. The chain employs TRBV6-1 and TRBJ1-1; a weak D match, TRBD1 (5 bases). The CDR3 length is 11 residues. Germline CDR1 MNHNS, CDR2 SASEGT. The V gene lost 6 bases and the J gene lost 5 bases, with 7 bases spanning the gap.